Each of the 29 T cell receptor beta chains below was sequenced from the same sample in a study of blood T cell repertoires in COVID-19. Sequenced by immunoSEQ multiplex PCR; TCRdb stores in-frame clones only, minus some. The sample lists fewer than 350,000 clones, around 81% occurring once. Sequencing was carried out using peripheral blood. Receptors originate from a woman aged 45-59 years with active or convalescent COVID-19.

The genes are TRBV7-3 and TRBJ2-3, with 9 bases fitting TRBD1. V shed 4 bases and J 0 bases; nucleotides not matched to a gene: 5. The germline CDR1 and CDR2 sequences are SGHTA and FQGTGA. The length of the CDR3 is 16 residues. The CDR3 DNA reads as TGTGCCAGCAGCTCTCCCGGGACAGGGAGCACAGATACGCAGTATTTT. It is translated as CASSSPGTGSTDTQYF.

This chain connects TRBV9 to TRBJ1-5; D remains ambiguous. Per the germline V gene, CDR1 is SGDLS and CDR2 is YYNGEE. This CDR3 spans 15 amino acids. The V end was cut by 4 bases, the J end by 4 bases, with 15 bases between. The CDR3 DNA is TGTGCCAGCAGCCCCGGCCTGAGGTTTAATCAGCCCCAGCATTTT. This translates into CASSPGLRFNQPQHF.

The chain uses TRBV19 and TRBJ2-7; D might be TRBD2 (6 bases). Trimming removed 3 bases at V and 5 bases at J, with 11 bases between. The germline V gene has CDR1 LNHDA and CDR2 SQIVND (reference sequence). There are 13 residues in the CDR3. The CDR3 protein is CASSIAGGNEQYF. DNA for the CDR3: TGTGCCAGTAGTATTGCTGGGGGGAACGAGCAGTACTTC. Based on the CDR3 plus reference TRBV19 and TRBJ2-7, the full variable domain is DGGITQSPKYLFRKEGQNVTLSCEQNLNHDAMYWYRQDPGQGLRLIYYSQIVNDFQKGDIAEGYSVSREKKESFPLTVTSAQKNPTAFYLCASSIAGGNEQYFGPGTRLTVT.

The genes are TRBV7-2 and TRBJ2-1, with 13 bases matching TRBD2. There are 15 residues in the CDR3. Germline V gives CDR1 SGHTA, CDR2 FQGNSA. The V gene end was trimmed by 5 bases and the J gene end by 7 bases; junction bases not matched to a gene: 5. This CDR3 is CASSIGLAGANEQFF. The CDR3 DNA follows: TGTGCCAGCAGCATAGGACTAGCGGGAGCTAATGAGCAGTTCTTC.

The chain is built from TRBV4-1 and TRBJ2-1, with TRBD2 matching 10 bases. With V trimmed by 3 bases and J by 5 bases, 13 bases remained unmatched. Germline-derived CDR1 and CDR2 are MGHRA and YSYEKL. The length of the CDR3 is 18 residues. This CDR3 is CASSHRPRSSGGNNEQFF. In DNA form, the CDR3 reads TGCGCCAGCAGCCACCGTCCCCGATCTAGCGGGGGAAACAATGAGCAGTTCTTC.

This chain links TRBV19 with TRBJ1-1, with D possibly matching TRBD1 (5 bases). The germline V and J ends were trimmed by 0 bases and 11 bases, with 13 bases remaining between them. The CDR3 spans 13 residues. Looked up from germline, CDR1 is LNHDA and CDR2 is SQIVND (reference sequence). The CDR3 DNA is TGTGCCAGTAGTATAGAAGAGGGCGGGGGGGCTTTCTTT. This translates into CASSIEEGGGAFF. The full variable domain, its missing parts supplied by reference TRBV19 and TRBJ1-1, is DGGITQSPKYLFRKEGQNVTLSCEQNLNHDAMYWYRQDPGQGLRLIYYSQIVNDFQKGDIAEGYSVSREKKESFPLTVTSAQKNPTAFYLCASSIEEGGGAFFGQGTRLTVV.

The CDR3 protein is CASSSPGRDYTF. In DNA form, the CDR3 reads TGTGCCAGCAGCTCCCCAGGGCGGGACTACACCTTC. This sequence joins TRBV5-5 and TRBJ1-2; possible D gene TRBD1, 5 bases. V lost 3 bases and J lost 10, with 13 bases in between. Germline CDR1 SGHKS, CDR2 YYEKEE (reference sequence). The CDR3 covers 12 residues.

V and J are TRBV12-5 and TRBJ2-2; D unresolved. CDR1 and CDR2 from the germline V gene are LGHNT and FRNRAP. Trimming removed 2 bases at V and 0 bases at J, with 4 bases between. This CDR3 is built from 14 residues. The chain's CDR3 is CASGLLANTGELFF. CDR3 coding DNA: TGTGCTAGTGGTTTGCTAGCGAACACCGGGGAGCTGTTTTTT.

About this clone itself: An end of the junction does not agree with germline; a read error may underlie this. The chain recombines TRBV9 with TRBJ2-1, with 10 bases lining up with TRBD2. Germline values: CDR1 SGDLS, CDR2 YYNGEE. The CDR3 is made up of 16 amino acids. The CDR3 loop reads CASSEGLAVSYNKQFF. CDR3 bases: TGTGCCAGCAGCGAAGGACTAGCGGTATCCTACAATAAGCAGTTCTTC.

The chain uses TRBV5-1 and TRBJ2-2, with TRBD2 identical over 8 bases. Germline CDR1 is SGHRS and CDR2 is YFSETQ. J lost 6 bases, V lost 4 bases, and 11 bases had no gene match. The CDR3 has 16 amino acids. The CDR3 DNA is TGCGCCAGCAGCCCTGGACTAGCCGGTTCCTCCGGGGAGCTGTTTTTT. Translation gives CASSPGLAGSSGELFF. The full variable domain, with the rest looked up from reference TRBV5-1 and TRBJ2-2, is KAGVTQTPRYLIKTRGQQVTLSCSPISGHRSVSWYQQTPGQGLQFLFEYFSETQRNKGNFPGRFSGRQFSNSRSEMNVSTLELGDSALYLCASSPGLAGSSGELFFGEGSRLTVL.

V is TRBV7-9 and J is TRBJ2-1; TRBD2 matches at 13 bases. V lost 6 bases to trimming and J lost 10 bases; unmatched junction nucleotides: 12. Germline V gene data show CDR1 as SEHNR and CDR2 as FQNEAQ (reference sequence). The CDR3 totals 16 residues. The CDR3 protein is CASSPPGLAGLIEQFF. CDR3 nucleotides: TGTGCCAGCAGTCCCCCGGGACTAGCGGGACTGATCGAGCAGTTCTTC.

The chain joins TRBV11-2 to TRBJ1-2; D unclear. The germline CDR1 and CDR2 sequences are SGHAT and FQNNGV. The ends were cut back, 0 bases at V and 6 bases at J, with 11 bases in the middle. This CDR3 has 14 residues. The CDR3: CASSLDLGIDGYTF. The CDR3, as DNA: TGTGCCAGCAGCTTAGATCTCGGGATCGATGGCTACACCTTC.

The V call is TRBV6-5, the J call TRBJ1-2, with D possibly being TRBD1 (6 bases). Looked up from germline, CDR1 is MNHEY and CDR2 is SVGAGI. The CDR3 is 14 residues long. Trimming left V 4 bases short and J 7 bases short, with 16 bases between. The CDR3 spells CASSLGADRTGYTF. The CDR3 DNA follows: TGTGCCAGCAGTTTAGGGGCTGACAGGACTGGCTACACCTTC.

A note on this clone: Additional DNA sequences in this sample encode the identical CDR3. The rearrangement joins TRBV5-1 to TRBJ2-2; TRBD1 agrees at 7 bases. Germline-derived CDR1 and CDR2 are SGHRS and YFSETQ. The CDR3 totals 15 residues. J lost 2 bases, V lost 2 bases, and 3 bases had no gene match. CDR3 sequence reads: CASSLQGPNTGELFF. The CDR3 nucleotides read TGCGCCAGCAGCTTACAGGGGCCTAACACCGGGGAGCTGTTTTTT.

The J gene is TRBJ1-1, the V gene TRBV5-1; no firm D call. The CDR3 extends over 16 amino acids. CDR1 and CDR2 (germline): SGHRS, YFSETQ. V gave up 7 bases and J gave up 4 bases, with 23 bases separating them. CDR3 in amino acids: CASVNEDGGSRTEAFF. The CDR3 DNA reads TGCGCCAGCGTCAATGAGGACGGAGGGTCGCGCACTGAAGCTTTCTTT.

The V call is TRBV9, the J call TRBJ2-3; tentatively, D is TRBD2 (5 bases). The germline V and J ends were trimmed by 3 bases and 4 bases, with 18 bases remaining between them. From germline, CDR1 is SGDLS and CDR2 YYNGEE. The CDR3 runs to 16 residues. In DNA, the CDR3 is TGTGCCAGCAGCGACCCCCTGGAGAGGGTCGCAGATACGCAGTATTTT. Its protein is CASSDPLERVADTQYF.

V gene TRBV7-9 combines with J gene TRBJ2-2; 7 bases are a match to TRBD2. Germline V gene data show CDR1 as SEHNR and CDR2 as FQNEAQ (reference sequence). The CDR3 has 15 residues. V lost 0 bases to trimming and J lost 4 bases; unmatched junction nucleotides: 2. The CDR3 nucleotides are TGTGCCAGCAGCTTAGCCAGCGGGACCACCGGGGAGCTGTTTTTT. This translates into CASSLASGTTGELFF.

This clone was picked up one time. The V gene is TRBV4-1, the J gene TRBJ1-3; D gene unclear. Germline V gene sequence: CDR1 MGHRA, CDR2 YSYEKL. This CDR3 has 17 residues. Trimming pared 1 base from V and 0 bases from J, leaving 13 bases between. CDR3 protein: CASSQVNTRGSGNTIYF. As DNA, the CDR3 is TGCGCCAGCAGCCAAGTTAACACCCGGGGCTCTGGAAACACCATATATTTT.

The chain has TRBV21-1 and TRBJ2-1; the D call in the table, TRBD2, was not verified against the DNA. TRBV21-1 is listed as a pseudogene. The CDR3 sequence is 16 residues long. The CDR3 protein is CASSKGLAGAYNEQFF. DNA for the CDR3: TGTGCCAGCAGCAAAGGGCTAGCGGGAGCCTACAATGAGCAGTTCTTC.

This chain joins TRBV27 and TRBJ2-7; D perhaps matches TRBD2 (6 bases). The V end lost 4 bases, the J end lost 2 bases, and 15 bases lay between the germline ends. Germline V gene lookup returns CDR1 MNHEY and CDR2 SMNVEV (reference sequence). The CDR3 is 15 residues long. CDR3 loop: CASSSLGGNPYEQYF. CDR3 sequence (DNA): TGTGCCAGCAGTTCTCTAGGAGGGAACCCCTACGAGCAGTACTTC.

V gene TRBV25-1 combines with J gene TRBJ1-1; D not resolved. The CDR3 length is 11 residues. Germline CDR1 and CDR2: MGHDK and SYGVNS. Between the trimmed V and J ends, which lost 4 bases and 7 bases, there was a span of 7 bases. CDR3 in DNA: TGTGCCAGCAGTGGAGGGTTTGAAGCTTTCTTT. It yields the protein CASSGGFEAFF.

This clone appeared once. The rearrangement links TRBV15 to TRBJ2-5; the D gene is possibly TRBD2 (6 bases). The CDR3 is made up of 14 amino acids. V lost 0 bases and J lost 4, with 9 bases in between. Germline V lookup: CDR1 LNHNV, CDR2 YYDKDF (reference sequence). In DNA form, the CDR3 reads TGTGCCACCAGCAGAGATCTGGGGGGAGAGACCCAGTACTTC. Amino acids: CATSRDLGGETQYF.

This clone has a single count. The V call is TRBV6-5, the J call TRBJ2-2; D call uncertain. From germline, CDR1 is MNHEY and CDR2 SVGAGI. Trimming stripped 11 bases from V and 3 bases from J, with 16 bases between. The CDR3 is 14 amino acids. DNA of the CDR3: TGTGCCGCACGCCGGGTATCGGACACCGGGGAGCTGTTTTTT. Translation: CAARRVSDTGELFF.

This chain uses TRBV7-9 with TRBJ2-5; 10 bases match TRBD2. CDR3 length equals 15 residues. Germline values: CDR1 SEHNR, CDR2 FQNEAQ (reference sequence). With 3 bases clipped from V and 5 bases from J, the junction kept 6 bases outside the gene matches. The CDR3 is CASSFDSGRLETQYF. CDR3 bases: TGTGCCAGCAGCTTTGATAGCGGGAGGCTGGAGACCCAGTACTTC.

This clone has only a few counts. CDR3 residues: CATSREYGFDNEKLFF. As DNA, the CDR3 is TGTGCCACCAGCAGGGAGTACGGGTTCGACAATGAAAAACTGTTTTTT. The chain has TRBV15 and TRBJ1-4; D not resolved. Germline V gene sequence: CDR1 LNHNV, CDR2 YYDKDF (reference sequence). With 3 bases removed from V and 5 bases from J, the gap between germline ends came to 16 bases. This CDR3 region has 16 residues.

The rearrangement links TRBV12-5 to TRBJ2-1; D may be TRBD1 (5 bases). CDR1 LGHNT and CDR2 FRNRAP come from the germline V gene. Trimming pared 5 bases from V and 1 base from J, leaving 9 bases between. This CDR3 has 14 amino acids. The CDR3 protein is CASGKDTSYNEQFF. The CDR3 DNA is TGTGCTAGTGGTAAGGACACGTCCTACAATGAGCAGTTCTTC.

This clone appeared once. The rearrangement links TRBV9 to TRBJ2-2; D is perhaps TRBD2 (6 bases). Germline assignment: CDR1 SGDLS and CDR2 YYNGEE. The CDR3 sequence is 19 residues long. V shed 2 bases and J shed 6 bases, with 26 bases lying between them. In nucleotides, the CDR3 is TGTGCCAGCAGCGTTGGGTTGGGCGAGATGGGAGGACGATCCGGGGAGCTGTTTTTT. Its translation: CASSVGLGEMGGRSGELFF.

This chain uses TRBV19 with TRBJ1-3; the D gene is possibly TRBD1 (5 bases). Germline V gene sequence: CDR1 LNHDA, CDR2 SQIVND (reference sequence). This CDR3 spans 18 amino acids. The V and J ends lost 5 bases and 1 base respectively, with 21 bases between them. The DNA for the CDR3 is TGTGCCAGTAGTGGTTCCTGGACACCCACCCGATCTGGAAACACCATATATTTT. Protein: CASSGSWTPTRSGNTIYF.

The rearrangement joins TRBV18 to TRBJ1-1; D is perhaps TRBD1 (5 bases). Between the trimmed V and J ends, which lost 2 bases and 1 base, there was a span of 11 bases. Germline values: CDR1 KGHSH, CDR2 LQKENI. CDR3 length equals 15 residues. The CDR3 sequence is CASSPDSTGNTEAFF. The DNA for the CDR3 is TGTGCCAGCTCACCAGACAGCACCGGGAACACTGAAGCTTTCTTT.